The 27 T cell receptor beta chains presented below share a single source sample, sequenced in a study of CD8 T cells in Susac syndrome. Reverse transcription used about 0.45 to 1 ug RNA and random hexamers. TCRdb re-derived calls from the immunoSEQ multiplex PCR reads in MiXCR, one entry per CDR3 protein. The sample includes approximately 160,000 distinct CDR3 sequences, 92% of them seen just once. The sample comprised CD4+ T cells from PBMCs. The origin of the receptors is a human donor in good health.

V usage is TRBV10-3 and J usage is TRBJ1-5; possibly TRBD1 for D (5 bases). Trimming stripped 2 bases from V and 6 bases from J, with 14 bases between. The CDR3 consists of 15 residues. From germline, CDR1 is ENHRY and CDR2 SYGVKD. The CDR3 here is CAISEGGLVAQPQHF. The CDR3 coding sequence is TGTGCCATCAGTGAGGGGGGACTAGTAGCTCAGCCCCAGCATTTT.

The V call is TRBV5-4, the J call TRBJ2-6; D might be TRBD2 (6 bases). Germline assignment: CDR1 SGHNT and CDR2 YYREEE (reference sequence). This CDR3 has 16 residues. The V and J ends lost 3 bases and 0 bases respectively, with 10 bases between them. CDR3 DNA: TGTGCCAGCAGCTGGGGGGATAGCTCTGGGGCCAACGTCCTGACTTTC. It is translated as CASSWGDSSGANVLTF. Complete variable domain (other parts from reference TRBV5-4 and TRBJ2-6): ETGVTQSPTHLIKTRGQQVTLRCSSQSGHNTVSWYQQALGQGPQFIFQYYREEENGRGNFPPRFSGLQFPNYSSELNVNALELDDSALYLCASSWGDSSGANVLTFGAGSRLTVL.

J is TRBJ2-3 and V is TRBV2, with D possibly TRBD1 on 6 matching bases. Germline CDR1 reads SNHLY; CDR2 reads FYNNEI. Deletions cut 5 bases from V and 9 bases from J, with 15 bases between. The CDR3 contains 13 residues. CDR3 sequence (DNA): TGTGCCAGCAGTCGGACAGCTGAGGGGACGCAGTATTTT. Translating it yields CASSRTAEGTQYF.

The chain joins TRBV7-9 to TRBJ1-3; D remains ambiguous. Germline V lookup: CDR1 SEHNR, CDR2 FQNEAQ (reference sequence). The CDR3 runs to 13 residues. The germline V and J ends were trimmed by 3 bases and 3 bases, with 6 bases remaining between them. The CDR3 region has the DNA TGTGCCAGCAGCTTGACAAATGGAAACACCATATATTTT. As protein: CASSLTNGNTIYF.

The genes are TRBV5-4 and TRBJ2-2, with TRBD1 matching 8 bases. Germline V gene lookup returns CDR1 SGHNT and CDR2 YYREEE (reference sequence). This CDR3 region has 17 residues. Trimming took 6 bases from V and 6 from J; bases not matched to a gene: 16. Here the CDR3 DNA reads TGTGCCAGCACCCGCCCCCCGGGGCAGGGGGCCGCCGGGGAGCTGTTTTTT. This sequence encodes CASTRPPGQGAAGELFF.

CDR3 loop: CASSLGAPGRDIQYF. CDR3 coding DNA: TGCGCCAGCAGCTTGGGGGCTCCAGGTCGAGACATTCAGTACTTC. The gene calls are TRBV5-1 and TRBJ2-4; D not resolved. V was clipped by 0 bases and J by 8 bases, with 15 bases between them. CDR1 and CDR2 (germline): SGHRS, YFSETQ. The CDR3 totals 15 residues.

The genes are TRBV29-1 and TRBJ2-7, with D tentatively TRBD2 (6 bases). CDR3 length: 12 residues. CDR1 and CDR2 (germline): SQVTM, ANQGSEA. Trimming left V 5 bases short and J 6 bases short, with 14 bases between. CDR3 bases: TGCAGCGTTCGGGACTCCACGGCCGAGCAGTACTTC. Translated: CSVRDSTAEQYF.

The V call is TRBV29-1, the J call TRBJ2-3, with D possibly TRBD2 on 5 matching bases. The germline V gene encodes CDR1 SQVTM and CDR2 ANQGSEA. Trimming shortened V by 2 bases and J by 2 bases, and 14 bases separated the two germline ends. The CDR3 has 15 amino acids. CDR3 amino acids: CSVERLAENTDTQYF. CDR3 in DNA: TGCAGCGTTGAAAGGCTAGCAGAAAACACAGATACGCAGTATTTT.

V usage is TRBV4-1 and J usage is TRBJ1-5, with TRBD1 as a possible D gene (5 bases). From germline, CDR1 is MGHRA and CDR2 YSYEKL. Trimming removed 1 base at V and 5 bases at J, with 15 bases between. The CDR3 is 16 residues long. The CDR3 bases are TGCGCCAGCAGCCAAGGATCGGGACCCCTTGATCAGCCCCAGCATTTT. Its protein is CASSQGSGPLDQPQHF.

This clonotype was seen a single time. The genes are TRBV28 and TRBJ2-5, with D possibly being TRBD1 (5 bases). Germline loops: CDR1 MDHEN, CDR2 SYDVKM. V gave up 6 bases and J gave up 3 bases, with 17 bases separating them. The CDR3 is 15 residues long. CDR3 DNA: TGTGCCAGCAGGAAGGTCCAGGGTACCAAAGAGACCCAGTACTTC. Protein product: CASRKVQGTKETQYF.

For the CDR3, the DNA is TGTGCCAGCAGCCCCCTCGGGCAGGGCGTCTATGGCTACACCTTC. Its protein is CASSPLGQGVYGYTF. This chain joins TRBV7-8 and TRBJ1-2; a weak D match, TRBD1 (5 bases). Germline CDR1 is SGHVS and CDR2 is FQNEAQ. CDR3 length: 15 amino acids. V gave up 5 bases and J gave up 4 bases, with 17 bases separating them. The whole variable domain, remainder taken from reference TRBV7-8 and TRBJ1-2, is GAGVSQSPRYKVAKRGQDVALRCDPISGHVSLFWYQQALGQGPEFLTYFQNEAQLDKSGLPSDRFFAERPEGSVSTLKIQRTQQEDSAVYLCASSPLGQGVYGYTFGSGTRLTVV.

The genes are TRBV18 and TRBJ1-5; no reliable D call. Germline CDR1 is KGHSH and CDR2 is LQKENI. Trimming removed 1 base from V and 10 bases from J, with 8 bases in between. The CDR3 spans 12 residues. This CDR3 reads CASSPREGPQHF. DNA of the CDR3: TGTGCCAGCTCACCACGGGAGGGCCCCCAGCATTTT.

The V call is TRBV5-4, the J call TRBJ1-1, with TRBD1 matching over 7 bases. The CDR3 is 15 residues long. V gave up 5 bases and J gave up 0 bases; unmatched junction bases: 7. CDR1 is SGHNT, CDR2 YYREEE, per germline (reference sequence). CDR3 bases: TGTGCCAGCAGTTTCCGGGACAGTATGAACACTGAAGCTTTCTTT. This gives the protein CASSFRDSMNTEAFF.

The CDR3, as DNA: TGTGCCAGCTCACCGTTAGCGGGAGAGGAGACCCAGTACTTC. The encoded protein is CASSPLAGEETQYF. The chain carries TRBV18 and TRBJ2-5; 9 bases fit TRBD2. Germline V gene lookup returns CDR1 KGHSH and CDR2 LQKENI. J gave up 5 bases and V 3 bases, and 4 bases lay outside the gene matches. The CDR3 has 14 amino acids.

The chain is built from TRBV2 and TRBJ1-2; D unresolved. Trimming removed 2 bases from V and 3 bases from J, with 7 bases in between. The CDR3 sequence is 13 residues long. CDR1 and CDR2 (germline): SNHLY, FYNNEI. The CDR3 DNA reads TGTGCCAGCAGTGAACTGGGAGACTATGGCTACACCTTC. Translating gives CASSELGDYGYTF.

Only one count was recorded for this clonotype. This chain joins TRBV18 and TRBJ2-5; the D gene is possibly TRBD2 (5 bases). From germline, CDR1 is KGHSH and CDR2 LQKENI. This CDR3 has 13 residues. Trimming cost V 3 bases and J 10 bases, with 15 bases left between them. The CDR3 region is CASSPIPGMDQYF. The CDR3 DNA reads as TGTGCCAGCTCACCCATACCGGGGATGGACCAGTACTTC.

The rearrangement uses TRBV9 and TRBJ1-2; the D gene is possibly TRBD1 (6 bases). This CDR3 is built from 13 residues. V was shortened by 0 bases and J by 8 bases, with 11 bases between the two germline ends. Germline values: CDR1 SGDLS, CDR2 YYNGEE. The CDR3 DNA reads as TGTGCCAGCAGCGTAGACAGGGAGTTGGGCTACACCTTC. Amino acids: CASSVDRELGYTF.

V usage is TRBV5-1 and J usage is TRBJ2-3, with a possible D match to TRBD2 (5 bases). This CDR3 region has 16 residues. Germline lookup yields CDR1 SGHRS and CDR2 YFSETQ. With 4 bases removed from V and 0 bases from J, the gap between germline ends came to 15 bases. In DNA form, the CDR3 reads TGCGCCAGCAGCCTGGGCGGAGAGGGTAGCACAGATACGCAGTATTTT. Protein sequence: CASSLGGEGSTDTQYF.

The chain is built from TRBV4-1 and TRBJ1-5; 7 bases align to TRBD1. Germline trimming cut 3 bases from V and 4 bases from J; bases unmatched to any gene: 12. The CDR3 extends over 17 amino acids. CDR1 is MGHRA and CDR2 is YSYEKL in the germline V gene. The CDR3: CASSQALSTGTNQPQHF. The DNA of the CDR3 is TGCGCCAGCAGCCAGGCCCTGTCGACAGGGACAAATCAGCCCCAGCATTTT.

The chain links TRBV19 to TRBJ2-2, with 9 bases fitting TRBD1. V gave up 7 bases and J gave up 1 base; unmatched junction bases: 4. Germline CDR1 LNHDA, CDR2 SQIVND (reference sequence). The CDR3 sequence is 15 residues long. In nucleotides, the CDR3 is TGTGCCAGTAAAACAGGGGGCAGGAACACCGGGGAGCTGTTTTTT. It yields the protein CASKTGGRNTGELFF. The full variable domain, completed using reference TRBV19 and TRBJ2-2, is DGGITQSPKYLFRKEGQNVTLSCEQNLNHDAMYWYRQDPGQGLRLIYYSQIVNDFQKGDIAEGYSVSREKKESFPLTVTSAQKNPTAFYLCASKTGGRNTGELFFGEGSRLTVL.

This chain links TRBV28 with TRBJ2-5; TRBD2 might be the D (5 bases). Trimming removed 10 bases at V and 1 base at J, with 16 bases between. Germline-derived CDR1 and CDR2 are MDHEN and SYDVKM. CDR3 length: 14 amino acids. The CDR3 coding sequence is TGTGCCACCAGGACTGCCCGGACCCAAGAGACCCAGTACTTC. Translating gives CATRTARTQETQYF.

V is TRBV12-3 or TRBV12-4 and J is TRBJ2-2; 11 bases align to TRBD2. Losses at the gene ends were 7 bases for V and 9 bases for J; bases not matched to a gene: 10. This CDR3 is 15 amino acids long. Written as DNA, the CDR3 is TGTGCCAGCAACCTCATAGCGGGAGGGACCCGGGAGCTGTTTTTT. Protein: CASNLIAGGTRELFF.

The gene calls are TRBV21-1 and TRBJ2-7; TRBD1 was called by the table and not checked on the DNA. TRBV21-1 is a known pseudogene. The CDR3 contains 15 residues. Here the CDR3 reads CASSPTRDRYYEQYF. The CDR3 nucleotides are TGTGCCAGCAGCCCTACCCGGGACAGGTACTACGAGCAGTACTTC.

The chain recombines TRBV30 with TRBJ1-1, with TRBD1 matching 7 bases. The CDR3 runs 14 residues. V lost 2 bases and J lost 4; bases outside the gene matches: 7. Germline V gene sequence: CDR1 GTSNPN, CDR2 SVGIG (reference sequence). The CDR3 reads CAWSTGAMGTEAFF. CDR3 DNA sequence: TGTGCCTGGAGTACAGGGGCAATGGGCACTGAAGCTTTCTTT. Complete variable domain (other parts from reference TRBV30 and TRBJ1-1): SQTIHQWPATLVQPVGSPLSLECTVEGTSNPNLYWYRQAAGRGLQLLFYSVGIGQISSEVPQNLSASRPQDRQFILSSKKLLLSDSGFYLCAWSTGAMGTEAFFGQGTRLTVV.

The chain joins TRBV2 to TRBJ1-1; no clear D gene. The CDR3 has 13 residues. Germline V CDR1 and CDR2: SNHLY, FYNNEI. Trimming shortened V by 4 bases and J by 6 bases, and 12 bases separated the two germline ends. CDR3 bases: TGTGCCAGCAGTGGCTCATGGGCCCCTGAAGCTTTCTTT. Amino acid sequence: CASSGSWAPEAFF.

The rearrangement joins TRBV7-9 to TRBJ2-3, with a weak D call TRBD2 (6 bases). Deletions cut 5 bases from V and 1 base from J, with 13 bases between. Germline V gene lookup returns CDR1 SEHNR and CDR2 FQNEAQ (reference sequence). The CDR3 is 15 amino acids. CDR3 nucleotides: TGTGCCAGCAGCCCTCCGGGACTGCGCACAGATACGCAGTATTTT. This encodes CASSPPGLRTDTQYF.

The chain employs TRBV5-6 and TRBJ1-1; maybe TRBD1 (5 bases). CDR3 length: 14 residues. CDR1 is SGHDT, CDR2 YYEEEE, per germline. Trimming removed 2 bases at V and 3 bases at J, with 11 bases between. CDR3 sequence reads: CASSFPGVDTEAFF. In nucleotides, the CDR3 is TGTGCCAGCAGCTTTCCGGGGGTCGACACTGAAGCTTTCTTT.